The sequence of this TCR beta chain was determined in a study of Ad26.COV2.S vaccination and SARS-CoV-2 variants. Treatment meaning: some 20 received Ad26.COV2.S at low or high dose, single or two shots; about five received placebo; per-sample allocation not given. Collection of samples fell on day 63 after the first vaccine or placebo injection. Trimming cost V 1 base and J 0 bases; bases outside gene matches: 4. CDR3 length: 15 residues. Per germline, CDR1 SGDLS and CDR2 YYNGEE. Repertoires were generated with immunoSEQ multiplex PCR, while TCRdb's copy carries only in-frame clones and drops some. The sample contains roughly 350,000 clones, about 87% of which appear only once.

The chain recombines TRBV9 with TRBJ2-7; 7 nucleotides match TRBD2. The source was peripheral blood, collected in a trial of Ad26.COV2.S vaccine versus placebo. The source is a person aged 18-65 years who received the Ad26.COV2.S COVID-19 vaccine or a placebo. Here the CDR3 reads CASSVKAGFSYEQYF. The DNA for the CDR3 is TGTGCCAGCAGCGTAAAAGCGGGATTCTCCTACGAGCAGTACTTC.